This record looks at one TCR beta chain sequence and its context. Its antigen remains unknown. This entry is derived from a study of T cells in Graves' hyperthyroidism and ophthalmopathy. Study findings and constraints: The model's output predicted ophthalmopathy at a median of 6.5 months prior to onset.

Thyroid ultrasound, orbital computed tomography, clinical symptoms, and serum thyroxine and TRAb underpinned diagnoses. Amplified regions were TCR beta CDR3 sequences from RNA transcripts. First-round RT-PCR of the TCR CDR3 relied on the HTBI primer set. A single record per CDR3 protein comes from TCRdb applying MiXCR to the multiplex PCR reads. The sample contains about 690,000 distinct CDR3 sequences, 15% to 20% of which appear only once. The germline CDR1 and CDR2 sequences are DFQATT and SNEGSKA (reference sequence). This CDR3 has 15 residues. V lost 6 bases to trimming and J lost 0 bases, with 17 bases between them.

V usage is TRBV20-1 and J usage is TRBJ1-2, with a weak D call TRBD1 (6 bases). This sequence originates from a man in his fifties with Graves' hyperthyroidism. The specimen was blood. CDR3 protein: CSANDRFRANYGYTF. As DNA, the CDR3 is TGCAGTGCAAACGACAGGTTCAGGGCTAACTATGGCTACACCTTC.